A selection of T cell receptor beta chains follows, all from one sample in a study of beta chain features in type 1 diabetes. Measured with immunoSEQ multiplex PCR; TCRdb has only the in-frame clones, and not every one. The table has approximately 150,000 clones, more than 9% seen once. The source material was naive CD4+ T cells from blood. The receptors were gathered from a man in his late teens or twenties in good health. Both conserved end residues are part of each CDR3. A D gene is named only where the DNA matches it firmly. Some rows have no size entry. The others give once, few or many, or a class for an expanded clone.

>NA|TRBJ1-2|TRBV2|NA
TGTGCCAGCAGTCCAGGGTCGGGCTACACCTTC
CASSPGSGYTF
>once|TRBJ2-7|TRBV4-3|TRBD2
TGCGCCAGCAGCCACCCCCTGGGGAGGGATCGCTACGAGCAGTACTTC
CASSHPLGRDRYEQYF
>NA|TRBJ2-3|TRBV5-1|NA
TGCGCCAGCAGCTTGACCACAGGGATCACAGATACGCAGTATTTT
CASSLTTGITDTQYF
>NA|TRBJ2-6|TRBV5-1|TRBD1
TGCGCCAGCAGCCAAGACAGGGCGGGGGCCAACGTCCTGACTTTC
CASSQDRAGANVLTF
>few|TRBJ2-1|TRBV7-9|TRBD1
TGTGCCAGCAGCCCCCCAGCCTCACAGGGGGCGGCTTACAATGAGCAGTTCTTC
CASSPPASQGAAYNEQFF
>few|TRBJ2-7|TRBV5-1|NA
TGCGCCAGCAGCTTGGACCCAGGGTCCAACTACGAGCAGTACTTC
CASSLDPGSNYEQYF
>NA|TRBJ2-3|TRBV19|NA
TGTGCCAGTAAGGGGGTAAGCACAGATACGCAGTATTTT
CASKGVSTDTQYF
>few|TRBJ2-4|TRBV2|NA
TGTGCCAGCAGTGAAGGACAGTTAGCCAAAAACATTCAGTACTTC
CASSEGQLAKNIQYF
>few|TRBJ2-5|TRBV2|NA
TGTGCCAGATCCCAGGGTGCCCAAGAGACCCAGTACTTC
CARSQGAQETQYF
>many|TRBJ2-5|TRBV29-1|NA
TGCAGCGTTGAAAGAATCGGGTTCCAAGAGACCCAGTACTTC
CSVERIGFQETQYF
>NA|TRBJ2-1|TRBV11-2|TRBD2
TGTGCCAGCAGCTTCGGGGCTAGCGGGGGAAATGAGCAGTTCTTC
CASSFGASGGNEQFF
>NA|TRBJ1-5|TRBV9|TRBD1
TGTGCCAGCAGCGGGACAGGGGGTGAGGAGCCCCAGCATTTT
CASSGTGGEEPQHF
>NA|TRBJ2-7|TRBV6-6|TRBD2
TGTGCCAGCAGGCGTACCGGGACTAGCGGCTACGAGCAGTACTTC
CASRRTGTSGYEQYF
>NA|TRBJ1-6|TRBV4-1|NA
TGCGCCAGCAGCCAAGAACACAATTCACCCCTCCACTTT
CASSQEHNSPLHF
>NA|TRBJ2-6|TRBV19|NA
TGTGCCAGTAGTAGCAGGGTCACAAGAGGAGGGGCCAACGTCCTGACTTTC
CASSSRVTRGGANVLTF
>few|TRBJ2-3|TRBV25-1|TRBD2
TGTGCCAGCGGGACTAGCGGGGGGGCCCTAGATACGCAGTATTTT
CASGTSGGALDTQYF
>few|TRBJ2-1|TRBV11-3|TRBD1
TGTGCCAGCAGCATCGGACAGGGTGTCCGGACGGATGAGCAGTTCTTC
CASSIGQGVRTDEQFF
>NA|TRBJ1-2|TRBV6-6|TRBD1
TGTGCCAGCAGTTATCAGGGGGCGGGCTATGGCTACACCTTC
CASSYQGAGYGYTF
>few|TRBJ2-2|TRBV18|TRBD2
TGTGCCAGCTCACCACTGGAGGGAGTGGCTAGCGGGGCGAACACCGGGGAGCTGTTTTTT
CASSPLEGVASGANTGELFF
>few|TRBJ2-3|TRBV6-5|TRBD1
TGTGCCAGCACCAGACAGGGGCCCATGGATACGCAGTATTTT
CASTRQGPMDTQYF
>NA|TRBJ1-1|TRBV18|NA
TGTGCCAGCTCATTACAGGGTGCCACTGAAGCTTTCTTT
CASSLQGATEAFF
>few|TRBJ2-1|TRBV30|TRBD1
TGTGCCTGGGGGACAGGGATTGAGCAGTTCTTC
CAWGTGIEQFF
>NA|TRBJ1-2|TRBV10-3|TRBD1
TGTGCCATCAGTGAGGCAGGGGGAAACTATGGCTACACCTTC
CAISEAGGNYGYTF
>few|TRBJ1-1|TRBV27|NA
TGTGCCAGCAGTGACCCCAACAGTGGGTTTGACACTGAAGCTTTCTTT
CASSDPNSGFDTEAFF
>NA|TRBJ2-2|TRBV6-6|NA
TGTGCCAGCAGGGGCAGGGTAGGCAGCGGGGAGCTGTTTTTT
CASRGRVGSGELFF
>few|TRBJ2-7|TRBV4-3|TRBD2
TGCGCCAGCAGCCCCGGACTAGCGGGGACCTCCTACGAGCAGTACTTC
CASSPGLAGTSYEQYF
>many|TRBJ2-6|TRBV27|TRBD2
TGTGCCAGCAGTTTGGCGGGGGCTGGGGCCAACGTCCTGACTTTC
CASSLAGAGANVLTF
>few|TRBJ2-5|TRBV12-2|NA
TGTGCAAGTCGCTTAGGGTTCGGCGGGGAGGAGCAAGAGACCCAGTACTTC
CASRLGFGGEEQETQYF
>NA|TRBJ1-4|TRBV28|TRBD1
TGTGCCAGCAGCCGCGGGACAGGGAAAATTAATGAAAAACTGTTTTTT
CASSRGTGKINEKLFF
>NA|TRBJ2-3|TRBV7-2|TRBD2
TGTGCCAGCAGCGGACTAGCGGGGAATTCAGATACGCAGTATTTT
CASSGLAGNSDTQYF
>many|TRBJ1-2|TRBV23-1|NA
TGCGCCAGCAGTCAATCTTTCGGGGGTCCGACCTACACCTTC
CASSQSFGGPTYTF
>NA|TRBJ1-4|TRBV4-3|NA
TGCGCCAGCAGCCAAGAGAGGCACCACAGGGCAACTAATGAAAAACTGTTTTTT
CASSQERHHRATNEKLFF
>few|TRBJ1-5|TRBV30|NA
TGTGCCTGGAGTGCCCCGACAGGAAGAATATATCAGCCCCAGCATTTT
CAWSAPTGRIYQPQHF
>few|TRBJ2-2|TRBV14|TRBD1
TGTGCCAGCAGCCTTCGACAGGGGAGAACCGGGGAGCTGTTTTTT
CASSLRQGRTGELFF
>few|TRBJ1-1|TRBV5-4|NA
TGTGCCAGCAGCACCTGGACACTGAACACTGAAGCTTTCTTT
CASSTWTLNTEAFF
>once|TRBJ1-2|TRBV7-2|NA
TGTGCCAGCAGCACCTGGACAGAGAACTATGGCTACACCTTC
CASSTWTENYGYTF
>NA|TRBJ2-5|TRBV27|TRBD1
TGTGCCAGCACCTCGGGACAGGCAGGGAGAGAGACCCAGTACTTC
CASTSGQAGRETQYF
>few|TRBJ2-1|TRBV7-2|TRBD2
TGTGCCAGCAGCGCGGGACTAGCGGGGGGGTCCTACAATGAGCAGTTCTTC
CASSAGLAGGSYNEQFF
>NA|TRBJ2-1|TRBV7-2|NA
TGTGCCAGCAGCAAACAGCCAGGTTTGAGCTCCTACAATGAGCAGTTCTTC
CASSKQPGLSSYNEQFF
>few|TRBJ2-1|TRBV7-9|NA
TGTGCCAGCAGCTTAATGGGCCCAGAAAGCTCCTACAATGAGCAGTTCTTC
CASSLMGPESSYNEQFF
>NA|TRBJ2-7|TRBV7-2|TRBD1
TGTGCCAGCAGCTTAGGCGACAGGGAGTCGGGGAACGAGCAGTACTTC
CASSLGDRESGNEQYF
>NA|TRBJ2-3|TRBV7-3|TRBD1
TGTGCCAGCAGCTTAAGTCGGCCGGACAGGGAAACCACAGATACGCAGTATTTT
CASSLSRPDRETTDTQYF
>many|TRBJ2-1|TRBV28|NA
TGTGCCAGCAGTCGCCTCGGGTCCCACAATGAGCAGTTCTTC
CASSRLGSHNEQFF
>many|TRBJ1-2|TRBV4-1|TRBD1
TGCGCCAGCAGCCCGGGACAGGGACCGACTAACTATGGCTACACCTTC
CASSPGQGPTNYGYTF
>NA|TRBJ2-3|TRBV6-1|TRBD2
TGTGCCAGCGAACCCGGGACTAGCGACACAGATACGCAGTATTTT
CASEPGTSDTDTQYF
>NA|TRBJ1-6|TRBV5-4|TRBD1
TGTGCCAGCAGCAGGGGACAGGGGTTTTCACCCCTCCACTTT
CASSRGQGFSPLHF